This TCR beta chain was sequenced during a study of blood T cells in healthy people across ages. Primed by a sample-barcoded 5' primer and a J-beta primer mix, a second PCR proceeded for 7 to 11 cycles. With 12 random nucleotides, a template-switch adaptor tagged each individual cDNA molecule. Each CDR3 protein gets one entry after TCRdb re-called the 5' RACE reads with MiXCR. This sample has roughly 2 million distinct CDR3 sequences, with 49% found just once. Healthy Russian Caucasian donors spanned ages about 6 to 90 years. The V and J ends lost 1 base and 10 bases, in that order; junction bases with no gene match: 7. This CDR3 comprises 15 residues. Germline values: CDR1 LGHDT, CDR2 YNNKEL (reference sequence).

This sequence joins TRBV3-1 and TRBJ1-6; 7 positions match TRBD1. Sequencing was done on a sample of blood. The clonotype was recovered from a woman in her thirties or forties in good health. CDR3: CASSQGVGGGSPLHF. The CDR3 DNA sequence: TGTGCCAGCAGCCAAGGCGTAGGGGGCGGATCACCCCTCCACTTT. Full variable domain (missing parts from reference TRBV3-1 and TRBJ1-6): DTAVSQTPKYLVTQMGNDKSIKCEQNLGHDTMYWYKQDSKKFLKIMFSYNNKELIINETVPNRFSPKSPDKAHLNLHINSLELGDSAVYFCASSQGVGGGSPLHFGNGTRLTVT.